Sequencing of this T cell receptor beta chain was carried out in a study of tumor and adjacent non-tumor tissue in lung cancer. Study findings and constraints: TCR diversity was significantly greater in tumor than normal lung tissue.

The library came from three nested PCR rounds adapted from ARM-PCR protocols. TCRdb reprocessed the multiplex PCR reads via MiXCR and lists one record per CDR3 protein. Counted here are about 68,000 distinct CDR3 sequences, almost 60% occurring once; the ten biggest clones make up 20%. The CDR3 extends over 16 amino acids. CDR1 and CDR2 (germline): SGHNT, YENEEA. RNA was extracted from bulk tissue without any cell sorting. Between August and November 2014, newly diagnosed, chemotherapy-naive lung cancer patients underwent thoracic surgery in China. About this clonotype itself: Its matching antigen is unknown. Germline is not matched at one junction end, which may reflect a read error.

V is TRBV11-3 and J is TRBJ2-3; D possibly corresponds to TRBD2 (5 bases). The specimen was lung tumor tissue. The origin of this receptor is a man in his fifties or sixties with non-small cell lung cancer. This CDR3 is CASSPVTGGFADTRYF. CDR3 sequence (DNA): TGTGCCAGCAGCCCAGTGACTGGCGGGTTTGCAGATACGCGGTATTTT.